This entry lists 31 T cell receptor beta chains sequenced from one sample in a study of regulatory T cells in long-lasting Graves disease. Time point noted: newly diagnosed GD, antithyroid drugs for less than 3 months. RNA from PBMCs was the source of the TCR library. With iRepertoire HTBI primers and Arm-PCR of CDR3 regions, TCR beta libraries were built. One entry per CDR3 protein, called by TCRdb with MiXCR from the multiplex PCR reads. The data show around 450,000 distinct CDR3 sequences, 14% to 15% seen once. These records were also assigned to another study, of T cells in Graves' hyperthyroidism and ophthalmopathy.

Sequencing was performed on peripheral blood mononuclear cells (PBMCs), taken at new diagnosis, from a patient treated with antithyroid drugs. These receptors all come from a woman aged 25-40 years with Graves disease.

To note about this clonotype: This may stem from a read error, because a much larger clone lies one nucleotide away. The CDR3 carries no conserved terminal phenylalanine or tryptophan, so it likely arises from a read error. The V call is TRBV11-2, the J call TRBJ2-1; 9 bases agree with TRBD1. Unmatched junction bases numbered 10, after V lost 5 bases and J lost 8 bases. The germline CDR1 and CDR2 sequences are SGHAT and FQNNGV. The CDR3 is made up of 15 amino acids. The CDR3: CASSQGWGQGYEQFL. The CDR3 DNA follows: TGTGCCAGCAGCCAGGGGTGGGGACAGGGCTATGAGCAGTTCCTC.

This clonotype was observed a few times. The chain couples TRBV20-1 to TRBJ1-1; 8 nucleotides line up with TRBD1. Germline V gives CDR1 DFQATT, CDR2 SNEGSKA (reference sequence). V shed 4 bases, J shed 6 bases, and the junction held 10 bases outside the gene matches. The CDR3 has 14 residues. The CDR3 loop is CSAIGGQGVAEAFF. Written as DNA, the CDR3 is TGCAGTGCTATCGGAGGACAGGGAGTCGCTGAAGCTTTCTTT.

CDR3 region: CASRPSPYNEQFF. In DNA, the CDR3 is TGTGCCAGCCGACCCTCTCCCTACAATGAGCAGTTCTTC. The chain combines TRBV19 with TRBJ2-1; D is uncertain. This CDR3 has 13 amino acids. From germline, CDR1 is LNHDA and CDR2 SQIVND (reference sequence). The V and J ends lost 9 bases and 2 bases respectively, with 11 bases between them.

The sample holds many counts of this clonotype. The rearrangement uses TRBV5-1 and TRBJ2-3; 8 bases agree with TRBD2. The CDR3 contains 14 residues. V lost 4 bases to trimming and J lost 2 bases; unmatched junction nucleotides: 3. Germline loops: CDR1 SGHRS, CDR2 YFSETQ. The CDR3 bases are TGCGCCAGCAGCCAGCGGGAGAACACAGATACGCAGTATTTT. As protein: CASSQRENTDTQYF.

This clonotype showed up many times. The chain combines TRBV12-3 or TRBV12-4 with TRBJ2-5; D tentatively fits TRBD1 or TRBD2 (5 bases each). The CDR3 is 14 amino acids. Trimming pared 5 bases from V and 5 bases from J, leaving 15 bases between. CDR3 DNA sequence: TGTGCCAGCAGTATAAGCTCGGGGACGGAGACCCAGTACTTC. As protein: CASSISSGTETQYF.

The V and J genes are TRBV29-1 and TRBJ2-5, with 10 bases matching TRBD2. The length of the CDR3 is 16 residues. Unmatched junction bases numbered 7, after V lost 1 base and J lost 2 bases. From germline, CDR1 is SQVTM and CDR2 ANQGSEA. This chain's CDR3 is CSVEASGSTLQETQYF. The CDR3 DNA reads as TGCAGCGTTGAAGCTAGCGGGAGTACCCTTCAAGAGACCCAGTACTTC. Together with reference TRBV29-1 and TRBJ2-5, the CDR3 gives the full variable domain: SAVISQKPSRDICQRGTSLTIQCQVDSQVTMMFWYRQQPGQSLTLIATANQGSEATYESGFVIDKFPISRPNLTFSTLTVSNMSPEDSSIYLCSVEASGSTLQETQYFGPGTRLLVL.

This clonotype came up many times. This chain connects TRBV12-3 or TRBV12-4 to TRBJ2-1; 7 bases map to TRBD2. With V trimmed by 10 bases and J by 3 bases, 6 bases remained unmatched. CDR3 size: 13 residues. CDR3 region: CATSGTIYNEQFF. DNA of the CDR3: TGTGCCACCTCCGGGACTATCTACAATGAGCAGTTCTTC.

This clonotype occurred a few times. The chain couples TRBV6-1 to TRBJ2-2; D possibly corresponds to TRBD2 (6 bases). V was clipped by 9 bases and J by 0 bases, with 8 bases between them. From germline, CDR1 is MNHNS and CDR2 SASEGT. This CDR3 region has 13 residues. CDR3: CASRDSNTGELFF. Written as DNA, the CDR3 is TGTGCCAGTCGGGACTCGAACACCGGGGAGCTGTTTTTT.

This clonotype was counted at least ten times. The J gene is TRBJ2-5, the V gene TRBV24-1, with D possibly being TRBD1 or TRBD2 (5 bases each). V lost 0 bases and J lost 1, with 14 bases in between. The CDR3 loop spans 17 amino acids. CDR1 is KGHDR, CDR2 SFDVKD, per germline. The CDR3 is CATSDLKGTRGQETQYF. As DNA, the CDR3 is TGTGCCACCAGTGATTTGAAAGGGACGAGGGGCCAAGAGACCCAGTACTTC.

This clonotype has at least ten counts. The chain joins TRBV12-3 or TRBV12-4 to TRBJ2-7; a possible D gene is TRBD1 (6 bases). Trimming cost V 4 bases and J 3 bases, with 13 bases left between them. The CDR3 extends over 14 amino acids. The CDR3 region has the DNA TGTGCCAGCAGTTCCTCGGACAGATTCTACGAGCAGTACTTC. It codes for CASSSSDRFYEQYF.

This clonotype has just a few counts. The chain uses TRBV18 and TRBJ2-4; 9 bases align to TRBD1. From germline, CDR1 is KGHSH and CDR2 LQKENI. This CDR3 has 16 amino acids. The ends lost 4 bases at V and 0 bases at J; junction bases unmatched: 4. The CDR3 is CASSQTGGLAKNIQYF. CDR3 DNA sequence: TGTGCCAGCTCACAAACAGGGGGCCTAGCCAAAAACATTCAGTACTTC.

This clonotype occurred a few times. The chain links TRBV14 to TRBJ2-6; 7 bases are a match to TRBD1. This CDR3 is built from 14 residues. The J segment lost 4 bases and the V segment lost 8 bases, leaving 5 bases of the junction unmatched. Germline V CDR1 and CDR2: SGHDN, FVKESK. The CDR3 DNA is TGTGCCAGCCAGACAGGGTCCGGGGCCAACGTCCTGACTTTC. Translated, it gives CASQTGSGANVLTF.

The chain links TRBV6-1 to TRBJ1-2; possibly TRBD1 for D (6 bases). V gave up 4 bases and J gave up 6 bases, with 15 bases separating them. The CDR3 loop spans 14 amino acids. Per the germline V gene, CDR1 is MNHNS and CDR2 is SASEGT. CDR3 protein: CASSVSTGKDGYTF. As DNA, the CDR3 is TGTGCCAGCAGTGTCTCGACAGGAAAGGATGGCTACACCTTC.

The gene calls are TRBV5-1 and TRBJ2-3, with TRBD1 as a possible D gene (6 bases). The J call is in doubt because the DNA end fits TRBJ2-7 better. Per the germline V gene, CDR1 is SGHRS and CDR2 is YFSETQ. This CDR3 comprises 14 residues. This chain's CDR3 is CASSLDRVYDEQYF. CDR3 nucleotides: TGCGCCAGCAGCTTGGACAGGGTATACGATGAGCAGTACTTC.

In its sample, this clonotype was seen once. This CDR3 reads CSAPSGNTGELFF. The CDR3 coding sequence is TGCAGTGCGCCTAGCGGGAATACCGGGGAGCTGTTTTTT. The J gene is TRBJ2-2, the V gene TRBV20-1; 9 nucleotides match TRBD2. Germline trimming cut 6 bases from V and 5 bases from J; bases unmatched to any gene: 4. The germline V gene encodes CDR1 DFQATT and CDR2 SNEGSKA (reference sequence). The CDR3 extends over 13 amino acids.

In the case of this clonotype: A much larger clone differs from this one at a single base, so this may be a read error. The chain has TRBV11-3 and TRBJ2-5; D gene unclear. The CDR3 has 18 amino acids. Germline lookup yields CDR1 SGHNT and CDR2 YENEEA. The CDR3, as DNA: TGTGCCAGCAGCTTAGTCGGACGGCAACCCGTCGGACGAGAGACCCAGCACTTC. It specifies CASSLVGRQPVGRETQHF.

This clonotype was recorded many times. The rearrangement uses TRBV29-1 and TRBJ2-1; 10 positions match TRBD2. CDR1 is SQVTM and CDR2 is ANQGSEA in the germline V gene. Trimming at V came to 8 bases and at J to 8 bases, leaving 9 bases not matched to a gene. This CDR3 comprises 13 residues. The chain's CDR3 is CSLAGEEWDEQFF. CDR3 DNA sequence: TGCAGCCTAGCGGGGGAGGAGTGGGATGAGCAGTTCTTC.

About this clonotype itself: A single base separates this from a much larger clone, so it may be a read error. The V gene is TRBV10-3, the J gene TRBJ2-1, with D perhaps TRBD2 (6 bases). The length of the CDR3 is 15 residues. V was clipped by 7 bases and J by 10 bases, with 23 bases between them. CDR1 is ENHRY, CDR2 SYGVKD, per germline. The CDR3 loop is CAIKKSGAGSYEQFF. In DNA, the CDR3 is TGTGCCATCAAGAAGTCGGGCGCGGGGTCCTACGAGCAGTTCTTC.

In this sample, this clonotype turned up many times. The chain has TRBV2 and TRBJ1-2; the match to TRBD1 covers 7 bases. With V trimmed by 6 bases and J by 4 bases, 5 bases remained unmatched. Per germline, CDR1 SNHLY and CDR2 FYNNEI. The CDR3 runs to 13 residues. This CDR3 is CASRGTVFYGYTF. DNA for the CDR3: TGTGCCAGCAGGGGGACAGTTTTCTATGGCTACACCTTC.

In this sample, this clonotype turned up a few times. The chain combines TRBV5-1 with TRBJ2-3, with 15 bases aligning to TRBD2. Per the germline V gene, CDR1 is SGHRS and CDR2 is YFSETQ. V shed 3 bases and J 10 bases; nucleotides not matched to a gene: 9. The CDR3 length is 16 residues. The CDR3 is CASSSGLAGGPSPQYF. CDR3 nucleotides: TGCGCCAGCAGCTCGGGACTAGCGGGAGGCCCGAGCCCGCAGTATTTT.

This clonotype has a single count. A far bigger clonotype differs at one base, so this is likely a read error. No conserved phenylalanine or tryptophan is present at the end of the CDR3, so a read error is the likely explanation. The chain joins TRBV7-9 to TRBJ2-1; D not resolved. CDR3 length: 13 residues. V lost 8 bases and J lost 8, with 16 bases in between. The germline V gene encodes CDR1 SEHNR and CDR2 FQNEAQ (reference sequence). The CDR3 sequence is CASALTRLDEQFL. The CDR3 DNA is TGTGCCAGCGCCCTGACCCGGTTGGATGAGCAGTTCCTC.

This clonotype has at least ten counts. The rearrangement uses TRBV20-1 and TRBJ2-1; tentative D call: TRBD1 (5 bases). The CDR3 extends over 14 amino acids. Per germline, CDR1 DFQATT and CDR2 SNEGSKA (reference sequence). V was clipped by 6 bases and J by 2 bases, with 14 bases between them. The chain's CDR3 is CSAPTDSPYNEQFF. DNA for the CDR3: TGCAGTGCCCCGACAGATTCCCCCTACAATGAGCAGTTCTTC.

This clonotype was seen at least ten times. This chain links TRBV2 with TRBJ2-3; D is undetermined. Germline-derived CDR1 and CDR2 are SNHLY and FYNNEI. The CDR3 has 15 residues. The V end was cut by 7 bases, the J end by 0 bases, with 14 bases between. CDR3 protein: CASTARSISTDTQYF. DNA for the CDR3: TGTGCCAGCACCGCGAGGTCTATTAGCACAGATACGCAGTATTTT.

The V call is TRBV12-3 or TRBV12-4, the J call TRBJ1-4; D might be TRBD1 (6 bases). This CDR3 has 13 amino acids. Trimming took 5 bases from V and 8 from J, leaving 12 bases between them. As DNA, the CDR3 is TGTGCCAGCAGTCGGGCAGGGGTAGAAAAACTGTTTTTT. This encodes CASSRAGVEKLFF.

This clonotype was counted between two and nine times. The CDR3 sequence: CASSTSGKYEQYF. Here the CDR3 DNA reads TGTGCCAGTTCGACTAGCGGAAAATACGAGCAGTACTTC. The chain couples TRBV27 to TRBJ2-7; TRBD2 matches at 9 bases. This CDR3 spans 13 amino acids. Germline loops: CDR1 MNHEY, CDR2 SMNVEV (reference sequence). Trimming took 9 bases from V and 4 from J; bases not matched to a gene: 7.

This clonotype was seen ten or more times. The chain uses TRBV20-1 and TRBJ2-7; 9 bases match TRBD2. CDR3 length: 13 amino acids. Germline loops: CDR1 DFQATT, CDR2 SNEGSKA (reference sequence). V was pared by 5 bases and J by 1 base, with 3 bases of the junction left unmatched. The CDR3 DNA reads TGCAGTGCTCAGACTAGCGGATCCTACGAGCAGTACTTC. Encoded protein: CSAQTSGSYEQYF.

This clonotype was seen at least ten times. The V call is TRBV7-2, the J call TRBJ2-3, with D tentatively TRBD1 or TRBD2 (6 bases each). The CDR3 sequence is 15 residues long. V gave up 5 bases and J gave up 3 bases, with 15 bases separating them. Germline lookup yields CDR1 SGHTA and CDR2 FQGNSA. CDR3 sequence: CASSPPRGGTDTQYF. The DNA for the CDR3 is TGTGCCAGCAGCCCCCCACGAGGGGGGACAGATACGCAGTATTTT.

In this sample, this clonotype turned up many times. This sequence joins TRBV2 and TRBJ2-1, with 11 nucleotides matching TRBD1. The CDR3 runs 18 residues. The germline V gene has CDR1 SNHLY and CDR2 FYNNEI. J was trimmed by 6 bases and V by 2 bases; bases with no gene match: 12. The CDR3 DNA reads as TGTGCCAGCAGTGAATTGAGGCCCGGGACAGGGGGATTCAATGAGCAGTTCTTC. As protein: CASSELRPGTGGFNEQFF.

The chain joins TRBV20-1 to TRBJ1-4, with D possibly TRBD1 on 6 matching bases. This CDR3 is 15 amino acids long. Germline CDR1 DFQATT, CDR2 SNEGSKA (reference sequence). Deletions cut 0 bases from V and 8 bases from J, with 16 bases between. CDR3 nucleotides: TGCAGTGCTAGAGATCTTGGAACAGGGCCAGAAAAACTGTTTTTT. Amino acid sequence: CSARDLGTGPEKLFF.

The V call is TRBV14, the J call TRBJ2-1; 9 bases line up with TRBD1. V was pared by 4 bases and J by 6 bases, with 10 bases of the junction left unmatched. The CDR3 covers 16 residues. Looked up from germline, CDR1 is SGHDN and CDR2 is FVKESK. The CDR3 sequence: CASSPSTGTGFNEQFF. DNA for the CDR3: TGTGCCAGCAGCCCCTCTACCGGGACAGGGTTCAATGAGCAGTTCTTC.

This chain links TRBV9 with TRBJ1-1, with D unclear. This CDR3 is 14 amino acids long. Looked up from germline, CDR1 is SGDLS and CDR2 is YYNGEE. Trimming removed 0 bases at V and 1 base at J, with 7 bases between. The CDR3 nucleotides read TGTGCCAGCAGCGTAGACGTCGGGAACACTGAAGCTTTCTTT. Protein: CASSVDVGNTEAFF.